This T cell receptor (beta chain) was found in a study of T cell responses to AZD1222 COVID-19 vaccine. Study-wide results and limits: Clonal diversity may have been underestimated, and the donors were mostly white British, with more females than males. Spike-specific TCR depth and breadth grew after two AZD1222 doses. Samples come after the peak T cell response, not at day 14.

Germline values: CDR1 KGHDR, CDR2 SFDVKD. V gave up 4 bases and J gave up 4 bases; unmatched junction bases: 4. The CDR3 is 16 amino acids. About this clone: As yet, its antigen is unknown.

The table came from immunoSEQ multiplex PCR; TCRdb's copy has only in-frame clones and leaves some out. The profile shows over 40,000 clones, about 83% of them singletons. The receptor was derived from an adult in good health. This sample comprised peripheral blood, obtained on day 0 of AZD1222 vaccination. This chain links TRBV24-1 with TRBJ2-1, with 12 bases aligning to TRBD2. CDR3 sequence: CATSEHGLAGYNEQFF. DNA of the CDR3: TGTGCCACCAGTGAACACGGACTAGCGGGGTACAATGAGCAGTTCTTC.